A single sample is the source of the 15 T cell receptor beta chains below, sequenced in a study of blood T cell repertoires in COVID-19. TCRdb's table, derived via immunoSEQ multiplex PCR, lists solely in-frame clones and lacks some. The sample yields fewer than 150,000 clones, approximately 80% seen once. Sequenced input: peripheral blood. The receptor source for this set is a human donor in a cohort sampled during active COVID-19.

This CDR3 is CAISDLGAGGNTEQFF. CDR3 coding DNA: TGTGCCATCAGTGATTTGGGAGCGGGGGGCAACACTGAGCAGTTCTTC. V usage is TRBV10-3 and J usage is TRBJ2-1; 9 nucleotides line up with TRBD2. V was clipped by 3 bases and J by 9 bases; unmatched bases: 12. The CDR3 spans 16 residues. Germline values: CDR1 ENHRY, CDR2 SYGVKD.

The chain joins TRBV7-8 to TRBJ2-5; a possible D gene is TRBD2 (6 bases). V shed 5 bases and J shed 5 bases, with 12 bases lying between them. CDR1 and CDR2 (germline): SGHVS, FQNEAQ. The CDR3 sequence is 13 residues long. CDR3 in amino acids: CASSRGGAETQYF. The CDR3 coding sequence is TGTGCCAGCAGCCGGGGAGGAGCGGAGACCCAGTACTTC.

The chain employs TRBV19 and TRBJ2-2, with D tentatively TRBD1 (6 bases). This CDR3 has 16 amino acids. Per germline, CDR1 LNHDA and CDR2 SQIVND (reference sequence). V was trimmed by 2 bases and J by 0 bases, leaving 10 bases between them. CDR3 in DNA: TGTGCCAGTAGTATACTGGGGACATCGAACACCGGGGAGCTGTTTTTT. Amino acid sequence: CASSILGTSNTGELFF.

The rearrangement uses TRBV4-2 and TRBJ2-1, with D tentatively TRBD2 (6 bases). The germline V and J ends were trimmed by 0 bases and 10 bases, with 31 bases remaining between them. Germline V gene data show CDR1 as LGHNA and CDR2 as YNFKEQ. The length of the CDR3 is 20 residues. The CDR3 protein is CASSQDLVVFTRSEEGEQFF. Written as DNA, the CDR3 is TGTGCCAGCAGCCAAGATCTGGTTGTTTTTACACGGAGCGAGGAGGGGGAGCAGTTCTTC.

This rearrangement joins TRBV5-6 to TRBJ1-1; D not resolved. Per the germline V gene, CDR1 is SGHDT and CDR2 is YYEEEE. This CDR3 region has 14 residues. The V gene lost 6 bases and the J gene lost 2 bases, with 14 bases spanning the gap. CDR3 coding DNA: TGTGCCAGCACCATCCTCCCTACCAACACTGAAGCTTTCTTT. This encodes CASTILPTNTEAFF.

The gene calls are TRBV6-4 and TRBJ2-3; possible D gene TRBD2, 7 bases. V gave up 4 bases and J gave up 2 bases, with 13 bases separating them. CDR3 length: 15 amino acids. The germline V gene encodes CDR1 MRHNA and CDR2 SNTAGT. The CDR3 DNA is TGTGCCAGCAGTGTTGAGCGGGGACACACAGATACGCAGTATTTT. Its translation is CASSVERGHTDTQYF.

The chain has TRBV5-5 and TRBJ1-2, with a weak D call TRBD1 (6 bases). V lost 2 bases to trimming and J lost 4 bases, with 12 bases between them. The CDR3 loop spans 14 amino acids. The germline CDR1 and CDR2 sequences are SGHKS and YYEKEE (reference sequence). Written as DNA, the CDR3 is TGTGCCAGCAGCTTTTCAGGGGTTTCCTATGGCTACACCTTC. Protein sequence: CASSFSGVSYGYTF.

The chain joins TRBV7-3 to TRBJ1-1, with D perhaps matching TRBD1 (5 bases). CDR3 length equals 15 residues. In germline, CDR1 is SGHTA, CDR2 FQGTGA. The V gene lost 5 bases and the J gene lost 4 bases, with 17 bases spanning the gap. DNA for the CDR3: TGTGCCAGCAGCCCAGGGTCTGTAGGTTTCACTGAAGCTTTCTTT. Translating gives CASSPGSVGFTEAFF.

V is TRBV6-5 and J is TRBJ2-7; D perhaps matches TRBD1 (6 bases). Trimming left V 6 bases short and J 3 bases short, with 12 bases between. The length of the CDR3 is 13 residues. Looked up from germline, CDR1 is MNHEY and CDR2 is SVGAGI. The CDR3 is CASRTGTNYEQYF. The CDR3 bases are TGTGCCAGCAGAACCGGGACAAACTACGAGCAGTACTTC.

V and J are TRBV15 and TRBJ2-7; D may be TRBD1 (5 bases). V was trimmed by 0 bases and J by 6 bases, leaving 9 bases between them. This CDR3 contains 13 residues. Germline values: CDR1 LNHNV, CDR2 YYDKDF (reference sequence). The CDR3 bases are TGTGCCACCAGCAGAGATCGAAGGGGCGAGCAGTACTTC. Encoded protein: CATSRDRRGEQYF.

The sample holds one count of this clone. This chain uses TRBV7-2 with TRBJ2-5; D call uncertain. Germline V gene sequence: CDR1 SGHTA, CDR2 FQGNSA. Deletions cut 5 bases from V and 2 bases from J, with 9 bases between. The CDR3 contains 13 residues. The CDR3 here is CASSGRRQETQYF. The CDR3 DNA sequence: TGTGCCAGCAGCGGGCGAAGACAAGAGACCCAGTACTTC.

The chain recombines TRBV18 with TRBJ1-2; TRBD1 agrees at 11 bases. The trim removed 5 bases at V and 8 bases at J, leaving 10 bases unmatched. Germline CDR1 KGHSH, CDR2 LQKENI. This CDR3 contains 15 residues. The CDR3, as DNA: TGTGCCAGCTCATCATCCTCCGGGGACAGGGGGGGCTACACCTTC. Translation gives CASSSSSGDRGGYTF.

This clone appeared once. The J gene is TRBJ1-6, the V gene TRBV15; the D is unclear. V was cut by 0 bases and J by 10 bases, with 13 bases left in between. From germline, CDR1 is LNHNV and CDR2 YYDKDF (reference sequence). There are 15 residues in the CDR3. CDR3 sequence reads: CATSRDPGAGSPLHF. CDR3 coding DNA: TGTGCCACCAGCAGAGATCCGGGAGCCGGATCACCCCTCCACTTT. The complete variable domain, with remaining parts taken from reference TRBV15 and TRBJ1-6, reads DAMVIQNPRYQVTQFGKPVTLSCSQTLNHNVMYWYQQKSSQAPKLLFHYYDKDFNNEADTPDNFQSRRPNTSFCFLDIRSPGLGDTAMYLCATSRDPGAGSPLHFGNGTRLTVT.

J is TRBJ1-1 and V is TRBV7-8; D unclear. There are 13 residues in the CDR3. CDR1 and CDR2 from the germline V gene are SGHVS and FQNEAQ. V lost 1 base and J lost 3, with 6 bases in between. The CDR3 nucleotides are TGTGCCAGCAGCTTAGAACGGGACACTGAAGCTTTCTTT. It specifies CASSLERDTEAFF.

The CDR3 reads CASSPGQGLNEQFF. The CDR3, as DNA: TGTGCCAGCAGCCCGGGACAGGGATTGAATGAGCAGTTCTTC. This chain connects TRBV9 to TRBJ2-1; 9 nucleotides match TRBD1. Unmatched junction bases numbered 6, after V lost 4 bases and J lost 7 bases. This CDR3 spans 14 amino acids. The V gene's germline CDR1 is SGDLS and CDR2 YYNGEE. The full variable domain, completed using reference TRBV9 and TRBJ2-1, is DSGVTQTPKHLITATGQRVTLRCSPRSGDLSVYWYQQSLDQGLQFLIQYYNGEERAKGNILERFSAQQFPDLHSELNLSSLELGDSALYFCASSPGQGLNEQFFGPGTRLTVL.